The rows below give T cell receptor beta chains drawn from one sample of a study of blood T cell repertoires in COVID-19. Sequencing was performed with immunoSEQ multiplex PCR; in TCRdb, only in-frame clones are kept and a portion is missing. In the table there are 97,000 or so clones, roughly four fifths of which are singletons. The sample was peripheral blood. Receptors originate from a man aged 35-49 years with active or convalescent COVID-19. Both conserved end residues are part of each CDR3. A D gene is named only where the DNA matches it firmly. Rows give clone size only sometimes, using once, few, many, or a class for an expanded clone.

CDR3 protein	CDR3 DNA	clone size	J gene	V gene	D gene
CASSGQSDSTQYF	TGTGCCAGCTCAGGGCAGTCGGACAGCACCCAGTACTTC	-	TRBJ2-5	TRBV18	-
CASSLEGWEASYEQYF	TGCGCCAGCAGCTTAGAAGGATGGGAGGCCTCCTACGAGCAGTACTTC	-	TRBJ2-7	TRBV5-1	-
CASSPTANYGYTF	TGTGCCAGCAGTCCGACAGCCAACTATGGCTACACCTTC	few	TRBJ1-2	TRBV12-3/TRBV12-4	-
CASSPGRDFYNEQFF	TGTGCCAGCTCACCGGGCAGGGATTTTTACAATGAGCAGTTCTTC	-	TRBJ2-1	TRBV18	-
CASSHLRLAGLETQYF	TGCGCCAGCAGCCACCTCCGACTAGCGGGGCTGGAGACCCAGTACTTC	few	TRBJ2-5	TRBV4-1	TRBD2
CASSQDRGTYNSPLHF	TGTGCCAGCAGCCAGGACAGGGGAACCTATAATTCACCCCTCCACTTT	-	TRBJ1-6	TRBV3-1/TRBV3-2	TRBD1
CASSQGATSRGADTQYF	TGTGCCAGCAGCCAAGGGGCGACTAGCCGGGGGGCAGATACGCAGTATTTT	few	TRBJ2-3	TRBV3-1/TRBV3-2	TRBD2
CASRKGLAVLKDTQYF	TGTGCCAGCAGGAAGGGACTAGCAGTATTGAAAGATACGCAGTATTTT	few	TRBJ2-3	TRBV5-8	TRBD2
CASSQNPGQTNSPLHF	TGCGCCAGCAGCCAAAATCCCGGACAAACTAATTCACCCCTCCACTTT	-	TRBJ1-6	TRBV4-1	-
CSVEVGGPMGYTF	TGCAGCGTTGAGGTCGGAGGACCCATGGGCTACACCTTC	-	TRBJ1-2	TRBV29-1	-
CASTSPQGAQGYTF	TGTGCCAGCACCTCCCCCCAGGGGGCGCAGGGCTACACCTTC	-	TRBJ1-2	TRBV6-5	TRBD1
CASLTNRAYGYTF	TGTGCCAGCCTTACGAACAGGGCCTATGGCTACACCTTC	-	TRBJ1-2	TRBV28	-
CASSLVGGGNFYEQYF	TGTGCCAGCAGCTTGGTGGGCGGGGGTAACTTCTACGAGCAGTACTTC	-	TRBJ2-7	TRBV5-5	TRBD2
CASRGQPGQPQHF	TGTGCCAGCAGGGGACAACCTGGTCAGCCCCAGCATTTT	-	TRBJ1-5	TRBV6-5	-
CASSARRPLLHF	TGTGCCAGCAGTGCTCGGAGGCCTCTCCTCCACTTT	-	TRBJ1-6	TRBV28	-
CASSKRGRNTIYF	TGTGCCAGCAGCAAAAGGGGGAGAAACACCATATATTTT	-	TRBJ1-3	TRBV28	-
CASRARGQPQHF	TGTGCCAGCAGAGCTAGGGGGCAGCCCCAGCATTTT	-	TRBJ1-5	TRBV6-5	-
CASSSRGSYNEQFF	TGTGCCAGCAGCAGCAGGGGCTCCTACAATGAGCAGTTCTTC	-	TRBJ2-1	TRBV21-1	-
CASSRDRGYEQYF	TGTGCCAGCTCACGGGACAGGGGCTACGAGCAGTACTTC	-	TRBJ2-7	TRBV18	TRBD1
CASSSGQGRQETQYF	TGTGCCAGCAGCTCTGGACAGGGAAGGCAAGAGACCCAGTACTTC	-	TRBJ2-5	TRBV5-4	TRBD1
CASSYTSGTGAQPQHF	TGTGCCAGCAGTTACACATCCGGGACAGGGGCCCAGCCCCAGCATTTT	-	TRBJ1-5	TRBV28	TRBD1
CASSPSQAGQPQHF	TGTGCCAGCAGCCCCTCTCAGGCGGGGCAGCCCCAGCATTTT	-	TRBJ1-5	TRBV11-2	-
CASRGSGGTTEAFF	TGTGCCAGCAGAGGCTCGGGAGGGACCACTGAAGCTTTCTTT	-	TRBJ1-1	TRBV6-5	-
CAIRNPGQGSGNTEAFF	TGTGCCATCAGGAACCCGGGACAGGGTTCTGGGAACACTGAAGCTTTCTTT	-	TRBJ1-1	TRBV10-3	TRBD1
CASSFSPDSSYEQYF	TGTGCCAGCAGCTTCTCCCCGGACAGCTCCTACGAGCAGTACTTC	-	TRBJ2-7	TRBV9	-
CASSLFRDAGEGGYTF	TGTGCCAGCAGCTTATTCAGGGACGCAGGGGAAGGCGGCTACACCTTC	-	TRBJ1-2	TRBV11-2	-
CASTLGGQGREKLFF	TGCGCCAGCACCTTAGGAGGGCAGGGAAGGGAAAAACTGTTTTTT	-	TRBJ1-4	TRBV5-1	-
CASRSGQGSNTEAFF	TGTGCCAGTAGATCGGGACAGGGTTCTAACACTGAAGCTTTCTTT	-	TRBJ1-1	TRBV19	TRBD1
CASSPWAGETQYF	TGTGCCAGCAGCCCTTGGGCGGGGGAAACACAGTACTTC	-	TRBJ2-7	TRBV6-4	TRBD2
CASSSRTLSGANVLTF	TGTGCCAGCAGCTCTAGAACCCTCTCTGGGGCCAACGTCCTGACTTTC	once	TRBJ2-6	TRBV7-6	-
CASSPEQAAKNIQYF	TGTGCCAGCAGCCCAGAGCAGGCAGCCAAAAACATTCAGTACTTC	-	TRBJ2-4	TRBV11-2	-
CASSRHTGIVTDTQYF	TGCGCCAGCAGCCGACACACAGGGATAGTCACAGATACGCAGTATTTT	-	TRBJ2-3	TRBV4-1	-
CASSYPDTEAFF	TGTGCCAGCAGTTATCCGGACACTGAAGCTTTCTTT	-	TRBJ1-1	TRBV6-2/TRBV6-3	-
CASSFAGGYNEQFF	TGCGCCAGCAGCTTCGCGGGGGGGTACAATGAGCAGTTCTTC	-	TRBJ2-1	TRBV5-1	TRBD2
CASSLMASGGADTGELFF	TGCGCCAGCAGCTTGATGGCTAGCGGGGGGGCCGACACCGGGGAGCTGTTTTTT	once	TRBJ2-2	TRBV5-1	TRBD2
CASSSGGGGITGELFF	TGTGCCAGCAGCTCGGGAGGCGGGGGGATCACCGGGGAGCTGTTTTTT	-	TRBJ2-2	TRBV11-2	TRBD2
CASSSGTDYEQYF	TGTGCCAGCAGCTCCGGGACAGACTACGAGCAGTACTTC	-	TRBJ2-7	TRBV6-6	TRBD1
CASSYGGGGFTEAFF	TGTGCCAGCAGTTACGGTGGGGGGGGCTTCACTGAAGCTTTCTTT	-	TRBJ1-1	TRBV6-5	-
CATSAAGLGTGELFF	TGTGCCACAAGTGCAGCAGGGCTCGGGACCGGGGAGCTGTTTTTT	-	TRBJ2-2	TRBV24-1	-
CASIPPGQHTDTQYF	TGTGCCAGCATTCCCCCGGGACAACACACAGATACGCAGTATTTT	-	TRBJ2-3	TRBV6-6	-
CASSLPRTSGGANTGELFF	TGTGCCAGCAGTCTTCCCAGGACTAGCGGGGGGGCGAACACCGGGGAGCTGTTTTTT	-	TRBJ2-2	TRBV7-9	TRBD2
CASRLTSGGTGELFF	TGCGCCAGCAGATTGACTAGCGGGGGAACCGGGGAGCTGTTTTTT	-	TRBJ2-2	TRBV5-1	TRBD2
CASNLGGTNTGELFF	TGCGCCAGCAACCTTGGGGGGACTAACACCGGGGAGCTGTTTTTT	-	TRBJ2-2	TRBV5-1	-
CASSLRTVLSGNTIYF	TGTGCCAGCAGCCTCCGGACAGTTCTTTCTGGAAACACCATATATTTT	-	TRBJ1-3	TRBV3-1/TRBV3-2	-
CASSEYNGDRAGKAFF	TGTGCCAGCAGTGAATATAATGGGGACAGGGCGGGAAAAGCTTTCTTT	-	TRBJ1-1	TRBV25-1	TRBD1
CASGLARDSYGYTF	TGTGCTAGTGGTTTGGCGCGGGACAGCTATGGCTACACCTTC	-	TRBJ1-2	TRBV12-5	TRBD1